The sequence of this T cell receptor beta chain was determined in a study of regulatory T cells in long-lasting Graves disease. Libraries of TCR beta came from iRepertoire HTBI primers plus Arm-PCR of CDR3 regions. TCRdb used MiXCR to reprocess the multiplex PCR reads, holding one entry per CDR3 protein. The repertoire includes more than 300,000 distinct CDR3 sequences, about 18% of them detected once, and 29% sits in the top ten. Stated time point: persistent/refractory GD, antithyroid drugs over 5 years with positive TRAb. From RNA extracted from PBMCs, the TCR library was made. This clonotype was observed at least ten times. Material: peripheral blood mononuclear cells (PBMCs), obtained when the disease was refractory, from a patient treated with antithyroid drugs. The sequence came from a female donor with Graves disease.

This CDR3 is CASSLGDRLGGLNTEAFF. The CDR3 bases are TGCGCCAGCAGCTTGGGGGACAGGCTTGGGGGGTTGAACACTGAAGCTTTCTTT. This chain connects TRBV5-1 to TRBJ1-1, with 8 positions matching TRBD1. The J segment lost 0 bases and the V segment lost 0 bases, leaving 10 bases of the junction unmatched. There are 18 residues in the CDR3. CDR1 and CDR2 from the germline V gene are SGHRS and YFSETQ.